One sample yielded the 4 T cell receptor beta chains listed below, sequenced in a study of T cell changes during pregnancy in multiple sclerosis. Assay used: immunoSEQ multiplex PCR; TCRdb lists only in-frame clones, some missing. The data hold roughly 38,000 clones, with about 93% observed a single time. Here the sequenced sample was CD4+ T cells from peripheral blood mononuclear cells, taken in the third trimester of pregnancy. These receptors were obtained from a female donor with multiple sclerosis, enrolled in a pregnancy study.

J is TRBJ2-7 and V is TRBV6-1; possible D gene TRBD2, 5 bases. Between the trimmed V and J ends, which lost 2 bases and 5 bases, there was a span of 13 bases. Germline V gives CDR1 MNHNS, CDR2 SASEGT. There are 14 residues in the CDR3. CDR3 coding DNA: TGTGCCAGCAGTGAAAATGGGAGCGGAGACGAGCAGTACTTC. Amino acid sequence: CASSENGSGDEQYF.

The chain combines TRBV6-1 with TRBJ1-2, with D unclear. Trimming cost V 0 bases and J 0 bases, with 8 bases left between them. Germline CDR1 MNHNS, CDR2 SASEGT. This CDR3 comprises 15 residues. CDR3 nucleotides: TGTGCCAGCAGTGAAGCGGGGAGTGCTAACTATGGCTACACCTTC. This encodes CASSEAGSANYGYTF.

The gene calls are TRBV18 and TRBJ1-2; D remains ambiguous. V was pared by 2 bases and J by 3 bases, with 7 bases between. This CDR3 is built from 13 residues. Germline loops: CDR1 KGHSH, CDR2 LQKENI. CDR3 DNA sequence: TGTGCCAGCTCACCAGGGAGGGACTATGGCTACACCTTC. This codes for CASSPGRDYGYTF.

The rearrangement joins TRBV6-5 to TRBJ2-2; 9 bases are a match to TRBD1. The CDR3 sequence is 15 residues long. V gave up 8 bases and J gave up 4 bases; unmatched junction bases: 8. Germline CDR1 and CDR2: MNHEY and SVGAGI. CDR3 coding DNA: TGTGCCAGCGCGACTGGGACAGGGACCACCGGGGAGCTGTTTTTT. Translated: CASATGTGTTGELFF.